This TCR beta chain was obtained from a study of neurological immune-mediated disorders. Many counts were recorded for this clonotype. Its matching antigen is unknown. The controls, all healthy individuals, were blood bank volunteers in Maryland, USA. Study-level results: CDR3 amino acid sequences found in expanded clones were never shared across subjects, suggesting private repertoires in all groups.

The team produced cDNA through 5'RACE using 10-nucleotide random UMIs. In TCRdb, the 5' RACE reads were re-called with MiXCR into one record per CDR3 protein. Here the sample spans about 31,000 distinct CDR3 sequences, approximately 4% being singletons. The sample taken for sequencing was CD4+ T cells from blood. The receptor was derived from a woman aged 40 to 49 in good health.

The CDR3 protein is CASATGTGTYEQYF. DNA of the CDR3: TGCGCCAGCGCCACCGGGACAGGGACCTACGAGCAGTACTTC. This chain uses TRBV5-1 with TRBJ2-7, with TRBD1 matching 9 bases. With V trimmed by 7 bases and J by 2 bases, 7 bases remained unmatched. The CDR3 totals 14 residues. CDR1 and CDR2 (germline): SGHRS, YFSETQ.